This T cell receptor beta chain appears in the sequencing data of a study of T cell changes during pregnancy in multiple sclerosis. Losses at the gene ends were 4 bases for V and 2 bases for J; bases not matched to a gene: 3. Germline loops: CDR1 SQVTM, CDR2 ANQGSEA. This CDR3 comprises 13 residues. Here immunoSEQ multiplex PCR was the method, and the copy in TCRdb shows in-frame clones only, minus some. The sample has tens of thousands of clones, over 80% seen once. The chain is built from TRBV29-1 and TRBJ1-2; 8 bases agree with TRBD1. The sample consisted of PBMCs, taken in the first trimester of pregnancy. The sequence came from a female donor in good health, serving as a control in a pregnancy study. Some clones in this sample may be carry-over from other donors' samples. CDR3 sequence reads: CSVADRENYGYTF. The CDR3 nucleotides are TGCAGCGTTGCGGACAGGGAGAACTATGGCTACACCTTC.